This T cell receptor beta chain was captured by sequencing in a study of human CD8 memory T cell subsets. Study outcomes and limitations: Only T cell receptor beta chains were sequenced in this study. Precursor exhausted T cells and stem-like memory T cells were similarly highly diverse, while effector memory cells were not.

The authors drew RNA from duplicate vials of roughly 140,000 sorted CD8+ T cells per subset. A note on this clonotype: What it recognizes is unknown.

Scientists made TCR beta libraries using UMI-labeled 5' RACE. For each CDR3 protein, TCRdb gives one entry from its re-call of the 5' RACE reads, without DNA. The sample data list 5,500 to 8,500 distinct CDR3 sequences. This CDR3 contains 14 residues. From germline, CDR1 is MNHEY and CDR2 SVGEGT. The sequence derives from a human donor in good health. The sample comprised CD8+ stem-like memory T cells (TSCM and TCM) sorted from PBMCs. Subset reported: stem-like memory CD8 T cells (TSTEM), CCR7+ PD-1- TIGIT-. The chain couples TRBV6-2 or TRBV6-3 to TRBJ2-7; TCRdb picks TRBD2, but there is no DNA to check that call. The CDR3 spells CASIPHGGPNEQYF.